These 17 T cell receptor beta chains originate from one sample sequenced in a study of cytomegalovirus exposure and HLA in healthy donors. This PCR relied on a set of 60 Vbeta primers and 13 Jbeta primers. The data were produced by immunoSEQ multiplex PCR, yet TCRdb's version contains in-frame clones alone and is incomplete. The table shows about 110,000 clones, with around 85% occurring only once. Sequences were obtained from PBMCs. Every receptor here comes from a man aged 25 to 40 in good health and CMV-seronegative.

This clone was seen a single time. The V call is TRBV4-1, the J call TRBJ1-5; TRBD1 is a possible D gene (6 bases). The CDR3 totals 17 residues. V dropped 0 bases and J dropped 6 bases, with 18 bases sitting between them. Germline CDR1 and CDR2: MGHRA and YSYEKL. Written as DNA, the CDR3 is TGCGCCAGCAGCCAAGAGATCCCAGGGGCTATTTTTCAGCCCCAGCATTTT. Translated: CASSQEIPGAIFQPQHF.

The chain has TRBV30 and TRBJ1-2; possibly TRBD1 for D (5 bases). V dropped 1 base and J dropped 5 bases, with 14 bases sitting between them. Germline assignment: CDR1 GTSNPN and CDR2 SVGIG (reference sequence). The CDR3 runs to 14 residues. CDR3 amino acids: CAWSALSGPYGYTF. Written as DNA, the CDR3 is TGTGCCTGGAGTGCCTTATCAGGGCCGTATGGCTACACCTTC.

About this clone itself: The identical CDR3 is also encoded by other nucleotide sequences in the sample. The chain uses TRBV29-1 and TRBJ1-4; D gene unclear. The CDR3 length is 12 residues. From germline, CDR1 is SQVTM and CDR2 ANQGSEA. V gave up 5 bases and J gave up 11 bases, with 15 bases separating them. CDR3 sequence: CSVLGRAEKLFF. The CDR3 DNA is TGCAGCGTTTTAGGGAGGGCAGAGAAACTGTTTTTT.

The V gene is TRBV30, the J gene TRBJ1-1, with D possibly matching TRBD1 (5 bases). CDR1 and CDR2 (germline): GTSNPN, SVGIG (reference sequence). The CDR3 contains 13 residues. V lost 8 bases, J lost 1 base, and 14 bases lay in between. The CDR3 loop is CARTGARNTEAFF. The CDR3 nucleotides are TGTGCCCGCACTGGGGCTAGGAACACTGAAGCTTTCTTT.

The rearrangement uses TRBV7-8 and TRBJ1-6; TRBD1 might be the D (5 bases). Germline-derived CDR1 and CDR2 are SGHVS and FQNEAQ. Trimming took off 2 bases at V and 7 bases at J, with 9 bases between the two ends. The CDR3 has 14 amino acids. The CDR3 DNA reads as TGTGCCAGCAGCTTAAGGAGGGGAAATTCACCCCTCCACTTT. Protein: CASSLRRGNSPLHF.

This chain uses TRBV28 with TRBJ1-2, with 9 positions matching TRBD1. Germline CDR1 is MDHEN and CDR2 is SYDVKM. J was trimmed by 4 bases and V by 4 bases; bases with no gene match: 4. The length of the CDR3 is 14 residues. The CDR3 here is CASSSGDRVYGYTF. In DNA form, the CDR3 reads TGTGCCAGCAGTTCAGGGGACAGGGTCTATGGCTACACCTTC.

This clone has only a few counts. The chain is built from TRBV6-4 and TRBJ2-1, with TRBD2 matching 11 bases. Losses at the gene ends were 3 bases for V and 3 bases for J; bases not matched to a gene: 1. Germline V CDR1 and CDR2: MRHNA, SNTAGT. The CDR3 spans 15 residues. The CDR3 DNA reads TGTGCCAGCAGTGAGACTAGCGGGGACTACAATGAGCAGTTCTTC. The encoded protein is CASSETSGDYNEQFF.

The chain is built from TRBV6-1 and TRBJ2-7; 8 bases align to TRBD1. Losses at the gene ends were 8 bases for V and 2 bases for J; bases not matched to a gene: 8. Germline V gene data show CDR1 as MNHNS and CDR2 as SASEGT. This CDR3 has 14 amino acids. CDR3 bases: TGTGCCAGCGAGACAGGGGACTTTACCTACGAGCAGTACTTC. It is translated as CASETGDFTYEQYF.

This rearrangement joins TRBV30 to TRBJ2-1; 7 bases map to TRBD1. Germline V gene lookup returns CDR1 GTSNPN and CDR2 SVGIG (reference sequence). V dropped 1 base and J dropped 6; count of bases not matched to a gene: 6. The CDR3 is 14 amino acids. For the CDR3, the DNA is TGTGCCTGGAGTGACGGGGACAGCCCCAATGAGCAGTTCTTC. Amino acid sequence: CAWSDGDSPNEQFF.

In DNA, the CDR3 is TGTGCCAGCGCATCGGGGGGTATCGACGAGCAGTACTTC. Its protein is CASASGGIDEQYF. V is TRBV28 and J is TRBJ2-7; TRBD2 agrees at 7 bases. The CDR3 runs to 13 residues. Germline V lookup: CDR1 MDHEN, CDR2 SYDVKM. With 8 bases clipped from V and 5 bases from J, the junction kept 9 bases outside the gene matches.

The chain recombines TRBV9 with TRBJ2-7, with TRBD2 matching 7 bases. Germline V gene data show CDR1 as SGDLS and CDR2 as YYNGEE. This CDR3 is built from 13 residues. J lost 4 bases, V lost 3 bases, and 4 bases had no gene match. The chain's CDR3 is CASSAGLQYEQYF. CDR3 DNA: TGTGCCAGCAGCGCGGGACTACAGTACGAGCAGTACTTC.

Ten or more counts support this clone. The J gene is TRBJ2-2, the V gene TRBV6-4, with 10 bases lining up with TRBD2. This CDR3 is 15 amino acids long. Germline V gives CDR1 MRHNA, CDR2 SNTAGT. The V segment lost 5 bases and the J segment 4 bases; nucleotides outside the gene matches: 4. In DNA, the CDR3 is TGTGCCAGCAGTAGCGGGGGGGCCGGCACCGGGGAGCTGTTTTTT. Translating gives CASSSGGAGTGELFF.

J is TRBJ1-4 and V is TRBV6-5; TRBD1 might be the D (5 bases). This CDR3 contains 13 residues. V was trimmed by 0 bases and J by 8 bases, leaving 7 bases between them. Looked up from germline, CDR1 is MNHEY and CDR2 is SVGAGI. This CDR3 is CASSYSGGEKLFF. The CDR3 DNA reads as TGTGCCAGCAGTTACTCGGGGGGGGAAAAACTGTTTTTT.

The gene calls are TRBV30 and TRBJ1-5, with 7 bases lining up with TRBD1. Germline CDR1 reads GTSNPN; CDR2 reads SVGIG (reference sequence). V trimming: 3 bases; J trimming: 6 bases; junction bases outside the gene matches: 5. This CDR3 spans 13 amino acids. DNA of the CDR3: TGTGCCTGGAGGGACCAGGGGGTTCAGCCCCAGCATTTT. Amino acid sequence: CAWRDQGVQPQHF.

This chain connects TRBV7-2 to TRBJ2-5, with 9 bases identical to TRBD1. Trimming removed 4 bases from V and 5 bases from J; junction bases left unmatched: 8. The CDR3 is 15 amino acids. Germline V gene sequence: CDR1 SGHTA, CDR2 FQGNSA. CDR3 coding DNA: TGTGCCAGCAGCTCCTGGACAGGGGAATGGGAGACCCAGTACTTC. Translation: CASSSWTGEWETQYF.

V gene TRBV4-1 combines with J gene TRBJ2-1; 11 bases line up with TRBD2. Looked up from germline, CDR1 is MGHRA and CDR2 is YSYEKL. V was clipped by 4 bases and J by 2 bases; unmatched bases: 7. The CDR3 is 17 residues long. This CDR3 reads CASSPIGSGRAYNEQFF. The CDR3 DNA reads as TGCGCCAGCAGCCCGATCGGTAGCGGGAGGGCCTACAATGAGCAGTTCTTC.

J is TRBJ2-5 and V is TRBV18; no firm D call. Germline V gene sequence: CDR1 KGHSH, CDR2 LQKENI. V was shortened by 2 bases and J by 0 bases, with 4 bases between the two germline ends. The CDR3 runs to 13 residues. In nucleotides, the CDR3 is TGTGCCAGCTCACCAGGCAACCAAGAGACCCAGTACTTC. Translation gives CASSPGNQETQYF.